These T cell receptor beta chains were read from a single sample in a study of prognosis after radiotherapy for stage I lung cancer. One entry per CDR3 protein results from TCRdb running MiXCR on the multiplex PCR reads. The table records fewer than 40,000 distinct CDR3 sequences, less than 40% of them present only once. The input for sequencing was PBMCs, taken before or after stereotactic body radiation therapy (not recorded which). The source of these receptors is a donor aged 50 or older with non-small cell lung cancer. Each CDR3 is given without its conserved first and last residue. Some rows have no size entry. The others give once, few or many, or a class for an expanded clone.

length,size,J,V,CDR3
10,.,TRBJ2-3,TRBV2,ASSSGTDIQY
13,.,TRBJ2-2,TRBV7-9,ASIPVTANTGELF
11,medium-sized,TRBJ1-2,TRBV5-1,ASSLATGYGYT
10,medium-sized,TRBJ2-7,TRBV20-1,SAGGKPWEQY
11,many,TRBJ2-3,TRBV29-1,SVSTSAADTQY
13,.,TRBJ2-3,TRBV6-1,ASSKSQGREDTQY
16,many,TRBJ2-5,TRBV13,ASSLQWGTRRSQETQY
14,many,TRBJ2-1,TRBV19,ASSIDWDRVFNEQF
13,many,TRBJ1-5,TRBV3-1,ASSQDSSGGKPQH
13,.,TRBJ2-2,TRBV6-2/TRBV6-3,ASMRGLAGTGELF
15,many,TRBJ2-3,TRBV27,ASSLWKLAGVSDTQY
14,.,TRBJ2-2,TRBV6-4,ARRLGGSVSTGELF